These 20 T cell receptor beta chains share one sample of origin, sequenced in a study of shared clonotypes between healthy human individuals. Assay: immunoSEQ multiplex PCR; the TCRdb copy retains only in-frame clones and omits some. The data contain about 1 million clones, about 74% of them singletons. Sequencing was carried out using memory CD4+ T cells sorted from blood. Specified subset: CD45RA-negative fraction. These receptors all stem from a man in his late teens or twenties in good health.

The chain links TRBV30 to TRBJ1-4, with D perhaps matching TRBD1 (5 bases). Looked up from germline, CDR1 is GTSNPN and CDR2 is SVGIG (reference sequence). The V gene lost 1 base and the J gene lost 8 bases, with 11 bases spanning the gap. The CDR3 has 13 amino acids. The DNA of the CDR3 is TGTGCCTGGAGTGACGGGGGTTGGGAAAAACTGTTTTTT. Its protein product is CAWSDGGWEKLFF.

The chain links TRBV7-9 to TRBJ2-7; D call uncertain. The V end was cut by 5 bases, the J end by 2 bases, with 4 bases between. This CDR3 is built from 11 residues. CDR1 SEHNR and CDR2 FQNEAQ come from the germline V gene (reference sequence). The CDR3 is CASSETYEQYF. CDR3 bases: TGTGCCAGCAGCGAGACCTACGAGCAGTACTTC.

The count of this clone is one. The V gene is TRBV7-8, the J gene TRBJ2-3, with D hard to call. This CDR3 spans 16 amino acids. Germline lookup yields CDR1 SGHVS and CDR2 FQNEAQ. V lost 5 bases and J 1 base, leaving 16 bases between the germline ends. CDR3 region: CASSPRTGWGTDTQYF. The CDR3 DNA follows: TGTGCCAGCAGCCCCAGGACCGGCTGGGGCACAGATACGCAGTATTTT.

The gene calls are TRBV7-2 and TRBJ2-3, with TRBD1 identical over 8 bases. V gave up 6 bases and J gave up 3 bases; unmatched junction bases: 11. The CDR3 is made up of 16 amino acids. CDR1 and CDR2 (germline): SGHTA, FQGNSA. The CDR3 spells CASSQNPGQVTDTQYF. DNA for the CDR3: TGTGCCAGCAGTCAGAACCCGGGACAGGTGACAGATACGCAGTATTTT.

This sequence joins TRBV6-6 and TRBJ1-4; D remains unclear. The V and J ends lost 6 bases and 0 bases respectively, with 8 bases between them. There are 14 residues in the CDR3. Germline V gene sequence: CDR1 MNHNY, CDR2 SVGAGI (reference sequence). The CDR3 DNA is TGTGCCAGCAGCCCGGGTGCAACTAATGAAAAACTGTTTTTT. It is translated as CASSPGATNEKLFF.

V usage is TRBV25-1 and J usage is TRBJ1-5, with D possibly TRBD1 on 6 matching bases. Germline V gives CDR1 MGHDK, CDR2 SYGVNS. The CDR3 consists of 14 residues. Trimming left V 4 bases short and J 3 bases short, with 10 bases between. CDR3 loop: CASSGDRPNQPQHF. CDR3 in DNA: TGTGCCAGCAGTGGAGACAGGCCCAATCAGCCCCAGCATTTT.

As regards this clone: The same CDR3 arises from other DNA sequences in this sample as well. J is TRBJ2-7 and V is TRBV5-1; 12 bases agree with TRBD2. The CDR3 covers 15 residues. Germline V gene lookup returns CDR1 SGHRS and CDR2 YFSETQ. With V trimmed by 3 bases and J by 1 base, 2 bases remained unmatched. The CDR3 is CASSSGTSGSYEQYF. CDR3 sequence (DNA): TGCGCCAGCAGCTCCGGGACTAGCGGGTCCTACGAGCAGTACTTC.

The chain combines TRBV5-4 with TRBJ2-5; TRBD2 matches at 7 bases. The trim removed 2 bases at V and 2 bases at J, leaving 9 bases unmatched. The germline CDR1 and CDR2 sequences are SGHNT and YYREEE (reference sequence). This CDR3 is 16 amino acids long. The CDR3 region is CASSLPTGTKQETQYF. The CDR3, as DNA: TGTGCCAGCAGCTTACCCACCGGGACTAAACAAGAGACCCAGTACTTC.

This chain uses TRBV19 with TRBJ2-1; tentative D call: TRBD2 (6 bases). This CDR3 has 12 amino acids. V lost 3 bases and J 12 bases, leaving 12 bases between the germline ends. Per the germline V gene, CDR1 is LNHDA and CDR2 is SQIVND (reference sequence). DNA for the CDR3: TGTGCCAGTAGTATGTCATTGGGGGGGCAGTTCTTC. This gives the protein CASSMSLGGQFF.

The V and J genes are TRBV5-1 and TRBJ2-1; D is undetermined. The CDR3 runs 12 residues. The V gene's germline CDR1 is SGHRS and CDR2 YFSETQ. The V and J ends lost 5 bases and 5 bases respectively, with 8 bases between them. The CDR3 is CASSIADNEQFF. As DNA, the CDR3 is TGCGCCAGCAGTATCGCCGACAATGAGCAGTTCTTC.

Comments on this clone: A far larger clone differs by one base, so this is likely a read error. CDR3: CASSESYEQYF. The CDR3 DNA reads TGTGCCAGCAGCGAAAGCTACGAGCAGTACTTC. This sequence joins TRBV11-1 and TRBJ2-7; D gene ambiguous. CDR1 is SGHAT, CDR2 FQDESV, per germline (reference sequence). There are 11 residues in the CDR3. With 5 bases removed from V and 3 bases from J, the gap between germline ends came to 5 bases.

This chain connects TRBV29-1 to TRBJ2-3; D call uncertain. V shed 7 bases and J shed 3 bases, with 11 bases lying between them. Germline CDR1 SQVTM, CDR2 ANQGSEA. CDR3 length equals 12 residues. This chain's CDR3 is CSARLGTDTQYF. CDR3 bases: TGCAGCGCCCGACTTGGAACAGATACGCAGTATTTT.

The chain couples TRBV7-2 to TRBJ2-7; D ambiguous. The V and J ends lost 5 bases and 4 bases respectively, with 9 bases between them. The CDR3 is made up of 12 amino acids. From germline, CDR1 is SGHTA and CDR2 FQGNSA. Here the CDR3 DNA reads TGTGCCAGCAGCCCCTTTGGTTACGAGCAGTACTTC. Its protein product is CASSPFGYEQYF.

This clone was observed a handful of times. The rearrangement links TRBV28 to TRBJ2-1; D may be TRBD2 (6 bases). Germline loops: CDR1 MDHEN, CDR2 SYDVKM. The CDR3 runs 14 residues. Trimming stripped 2 bases from V and 3 bases from J, with 8 bases between. The CDR3 DNA is TGTGCCAGCAGTTTAAGCGGGCTCTACAATGAGCAGTTCTTC. Translated, it gives CASSLSGLYNEQFF.

The chain joins TRBV29-1 to TRBJ2-1; TRBD1 matches at 8 bases. The CDR3 consists of 14 residues. Germline V gene lookup returns CDR1 SQVTM and CDR2 ANQGSEA. V dropped 7 bases and J dropped 8; count of bases not matched to a gene: 13. The CDR3 spells CSGSAGTGQYEQFF. CDR3 nucleotides: TGCAGCGGGTCAGCCGGGACAGGTCAATATGAGCAGTTCTTC.

In its sample, this clone was seen once. The V gene is TRBV5-1, the J gene TRBJ1-6; a weak D match, TRBD1 (6 bases). The CDR3 spans 14 residues. Trimming took off 5 bases at V and 9 bases at J, with 15 bases between the two ends. CDR1 and CDR2 (germline): SGHRS, YFSETQ. Here the CDR3 reads CASSDGGVGSPLHF. In DNA, the CDR3 is TGCGCCAGCAGTGACGGGGGCGTTGGTTCACCCCTCCACTTT.

This clone has just a few counts. J is TRBJ2-3 and V is TRBV7-9, with TRBD2 matching 14 bases. Trimming cost V 4 bases and J 5 bases; bases outside gene matches: 5. The V gene's germline CDR1 is SEHNR and CDR2 FQNEAQ (reference sequence). The CDR3 has 16 residues. The CDR3 DNA is TGTGCCAGCAGCTCCGGACTAGCGGGGGGTTTAGATACGCAGTATTTT. Translation: CASSSGLAGGLDTQYF.

The rearrangement links TRBV4-1 to TRBJ2-1; D possibly corresponds to TRBD1 (5 bases). The CDR3 is 15 amino acids. V lost 3 bases, J lost 8 bases, and 17 bases lay in between. CDR1 and CDR2 (germline): MGHRA, YSYEKL. CDR3 bases: TGCGCCAGCAGCCAGGGGCGACCAGCCCTGGATGAGCAGTTCTTC. This gives the protein CASSQGRPALDEQFF.

DNA for the CDR3: TGTGCCAGCAGCATGACAGGAGTCGCAACTAATGAAAAACTGTTTTTT. Its protein is CASSMTGVATNEKLFF. The V and J genes are TRBV5-4 and TRBJ1-4; the D gene is possibly TRBD1 (6 bases). Trimming left V 4 bases short and J 0 bases short, with 13 bases between. Germline loops: CDR1 SGHNT, CDR2 YYREEE (reference sequence). The CDR3 runs 16 residues.

About this clone itself: A read error may explain this, as a much larger clone is one base away. The chain couples TRBV30 to TRBJ1-2; D is uncertain. In germline, CDR1 is GTSNPN, CDR2 SVGIG (reference sequence). The V end was cut by 4 bases, the J end by 4 bases, with 7 bases between. The CDR3 is made up of 11 amino acids. CDR3 in amino acids: CAWKGSYGYTF. The CDR3 bases are TGTGCCTGGAAAGGGTCCTATGGCTACACCTTC. The whole variable domain, filled in from reference TRBV30 and TRBJ1-2, reads SQTIHQWPATLVQPVGSPLSLECTVEGTSNPNLYWYRQAAGRGLQLLFYSVGIGQISSEVPQNLSASRPQDRQFILSSKKLLLSDSGFYLCAWKGSYGYTFGSGTRLTVV.